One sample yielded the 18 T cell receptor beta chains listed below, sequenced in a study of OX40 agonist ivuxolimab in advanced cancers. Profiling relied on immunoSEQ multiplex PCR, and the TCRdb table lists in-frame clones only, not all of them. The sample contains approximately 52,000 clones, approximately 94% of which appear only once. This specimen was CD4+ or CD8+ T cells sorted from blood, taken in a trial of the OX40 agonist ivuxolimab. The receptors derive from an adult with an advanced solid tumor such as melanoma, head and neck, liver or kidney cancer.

The CDR3 DNA is TGTGCCAGCAGCCCCTCGGGGGGGACGAGCAATCAGCCCCAGCATTTT. It yields the protein CASSPSGGTSNQPQHF. The gene calls are TRBV7-9 and TRBJ1-5; a possible D gene is TRBD1 (5 bases). Germline lookup yields CDR1 SEHNR and CDR2 FQNEAQ (reference sequence). Trimming removed 5 bases at V and 1 base at J, with 15 bases between. The CDR3 covers 16 residues.

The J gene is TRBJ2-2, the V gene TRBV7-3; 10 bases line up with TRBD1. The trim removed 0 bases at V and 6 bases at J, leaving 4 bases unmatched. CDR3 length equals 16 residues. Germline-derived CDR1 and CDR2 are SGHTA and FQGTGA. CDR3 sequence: CASSLTDRGTSGELFF. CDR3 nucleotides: TGTGCCAGCAGCTTAACGGACAGGGGGACGTCCGGGGAGCTGTTTTTT.

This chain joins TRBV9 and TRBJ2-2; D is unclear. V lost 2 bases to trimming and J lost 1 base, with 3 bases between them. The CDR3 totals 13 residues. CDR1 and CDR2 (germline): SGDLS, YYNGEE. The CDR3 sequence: CASSVENTGELFF. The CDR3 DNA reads TGTGCCAGCAGCGTCGAGAACACCGGGGAGCTGTTTTTT.

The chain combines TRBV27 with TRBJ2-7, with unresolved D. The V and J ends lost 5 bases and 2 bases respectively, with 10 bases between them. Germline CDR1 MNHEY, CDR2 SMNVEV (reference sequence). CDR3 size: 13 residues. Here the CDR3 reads CASSTSGPYEQYF. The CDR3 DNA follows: TGTGCCAGCAGTACCAGTGGACCCTACGAGCAGTACTTC.

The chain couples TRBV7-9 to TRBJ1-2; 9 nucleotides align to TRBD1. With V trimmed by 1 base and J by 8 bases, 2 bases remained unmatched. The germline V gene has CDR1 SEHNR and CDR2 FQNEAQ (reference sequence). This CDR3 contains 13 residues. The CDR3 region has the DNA TGTGCCAGCAGCTTAGGGACAGGGGAAGGCTACACCTTC. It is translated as CASSLGTGEGYTF.

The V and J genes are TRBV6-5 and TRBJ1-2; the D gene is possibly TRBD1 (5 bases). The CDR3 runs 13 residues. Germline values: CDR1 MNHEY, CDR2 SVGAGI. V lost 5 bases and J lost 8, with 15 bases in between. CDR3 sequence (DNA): TGTGCCAGCAGTGGGGCTGGGGGGAAGGGCTACACCTTC. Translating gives CASSGAGGKGYTF.

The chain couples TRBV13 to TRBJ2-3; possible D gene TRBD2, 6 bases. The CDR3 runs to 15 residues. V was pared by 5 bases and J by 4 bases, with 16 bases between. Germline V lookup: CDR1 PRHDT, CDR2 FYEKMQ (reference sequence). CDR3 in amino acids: CASSETRLGADTQYF. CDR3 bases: TGTGCCAGCAGCGAGACTCGACTAGGTGCAGATACGCAGTATTTT.

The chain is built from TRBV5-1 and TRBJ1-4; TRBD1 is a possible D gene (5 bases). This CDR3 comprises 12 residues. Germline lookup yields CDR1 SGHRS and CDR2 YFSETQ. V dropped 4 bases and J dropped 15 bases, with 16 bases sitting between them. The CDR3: CASSRDGPGLFF. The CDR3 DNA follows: TGCGCCAGCAGCAGGGACGGCCCCGGGTTGTTTTTT.

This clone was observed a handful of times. CDR3 region: CASSSGTGTSGRAYEQYF. In DNA form, the CDR3 reads TGTGCCAGCAGCTCTGGAACGGGGACTAGCGGGAGGGCCTACGAGCAGTACTTC. The V gene is TRBV9, the J gene TRBJ2-7; 16 bases align to TRBD2. The CDR3 spans 18 residues. The germline CDR1 and CDR2 sequences are SGDLS and YYNGEE. V shed 4 bases, J shed 2 bases, and the junction held 9 bases outside the gene matches.

In nucleotides, the CDR3 is TGTGCCAGCAGTGGAGCAGGGGGTTGGGAGACCCAGTACTTC. Its translation is CASSGAGGWETQYF. The V and J genes are TRBV2 and TRBJ2-5; 7 bases align to TRBD1. The germline gives CDR1 SNHLY, CDR2 FYNNEI. The CDR3 runs 14 residues. V was clipped by 4 bases and J by 5 bases; unmatched bases: 7. The full variable domain, rest sourced from reference TRBV2 and TRBJ2-5, is EPEVTQTPSHQVTQMGQEVILRCVPISNHLYFYWYRQILGQKVEFLVSFYNNEISEKSEIFDDQFSVERPDGSNFTLKIRSTKLEDSAMYFCASSGAGGWETQYFGPGTRLLVL.

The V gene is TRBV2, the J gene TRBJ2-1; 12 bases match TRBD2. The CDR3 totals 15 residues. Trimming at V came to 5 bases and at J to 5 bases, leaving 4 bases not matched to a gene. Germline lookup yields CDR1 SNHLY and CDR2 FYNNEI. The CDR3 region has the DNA TGTGCCAGCAGTCCGGGACTAGCGGGCCACAATGAGCAGTTCTTC. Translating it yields CASSPGLAGHNEQFF.

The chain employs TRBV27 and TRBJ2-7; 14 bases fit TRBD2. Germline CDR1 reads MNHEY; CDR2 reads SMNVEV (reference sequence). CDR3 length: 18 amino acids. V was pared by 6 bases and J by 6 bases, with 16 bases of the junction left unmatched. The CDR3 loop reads CASSLIPPGLAGETEQYF. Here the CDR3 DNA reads TGTGCCAGCAGCCTCATCCCCCCGGGACTAGCGGGAGAAACCGAGCAGTACTTC.

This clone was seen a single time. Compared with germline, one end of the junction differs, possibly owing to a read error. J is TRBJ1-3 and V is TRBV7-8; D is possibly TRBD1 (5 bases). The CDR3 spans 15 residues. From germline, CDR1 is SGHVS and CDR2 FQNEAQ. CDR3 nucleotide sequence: TGTGCCAGCAGATTAGGGGAGCGGACTGGAAACACCATATATTTT. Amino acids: CASRLGERTGNTIYF.

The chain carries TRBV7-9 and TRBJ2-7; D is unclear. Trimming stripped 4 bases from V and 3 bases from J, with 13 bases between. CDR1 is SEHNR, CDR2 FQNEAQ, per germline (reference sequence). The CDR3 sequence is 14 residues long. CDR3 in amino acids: CASSSAPQYYEQYF. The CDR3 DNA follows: TGTGCCAGCAGCTCGGCCCCCCAATACTACGAGCAGTACTTC.

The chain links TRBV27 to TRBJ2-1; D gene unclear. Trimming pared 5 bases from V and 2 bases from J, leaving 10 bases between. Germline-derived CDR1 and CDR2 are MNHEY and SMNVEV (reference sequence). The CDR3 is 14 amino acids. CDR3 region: CASSGQLTYNEQFF. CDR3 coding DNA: TGTGCCAGCAGTGGGCAGCTCACCTACAATGAGCAGTTCTTC.

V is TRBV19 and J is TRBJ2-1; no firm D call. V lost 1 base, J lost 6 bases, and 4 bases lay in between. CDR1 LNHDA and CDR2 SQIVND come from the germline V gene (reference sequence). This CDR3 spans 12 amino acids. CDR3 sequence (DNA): TGTGCCAGTAGTATAGGGGCCAATGAGCAGTTCTTC. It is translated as CASSIGANEQFF.

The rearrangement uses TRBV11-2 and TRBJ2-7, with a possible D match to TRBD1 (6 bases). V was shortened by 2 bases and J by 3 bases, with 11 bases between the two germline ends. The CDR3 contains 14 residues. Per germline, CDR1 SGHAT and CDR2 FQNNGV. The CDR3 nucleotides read TGTGCCAGCAGCTTATATAGAGGGGGCTACGAGCAGTACTTC. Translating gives CASSLYRGGYEQYF.

For the CDR3, the DNA is TGTGCCAGTACGGTTCTAGCGGGAGTCAATGAGCAGTTCTTC. Residues: CASTVLAGVNEQFF. The chain has TRBV11-2 and TRBJ2-1; 10 bases agree with TRBD2. The CDR3 covers 14 residues. In germline, CDR1 is SGHAT, CDR2 FQNNGV. J was trimmed by 6 bases and V by 9 bases; bases with no gene match: 8.